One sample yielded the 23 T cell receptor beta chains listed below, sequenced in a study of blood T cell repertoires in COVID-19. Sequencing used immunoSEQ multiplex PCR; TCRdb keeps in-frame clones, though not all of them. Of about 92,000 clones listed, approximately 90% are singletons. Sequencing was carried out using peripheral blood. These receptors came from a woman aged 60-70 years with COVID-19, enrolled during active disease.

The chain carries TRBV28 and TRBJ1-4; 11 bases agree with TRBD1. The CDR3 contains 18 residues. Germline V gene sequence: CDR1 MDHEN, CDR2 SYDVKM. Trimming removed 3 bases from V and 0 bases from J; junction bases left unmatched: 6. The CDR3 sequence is CASSLGWGQGATNEKLFF. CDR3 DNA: TGTGCCAGCAGTTTGGGTTGGGGACAGGGGGCAACTAATGAAAAACTGTTTTTT.

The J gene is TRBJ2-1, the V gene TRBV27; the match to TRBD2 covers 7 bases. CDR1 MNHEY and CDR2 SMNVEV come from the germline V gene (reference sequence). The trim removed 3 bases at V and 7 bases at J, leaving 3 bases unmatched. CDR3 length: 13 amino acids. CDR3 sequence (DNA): TGTGCCAGCAGTTTGCCCGGGGGGAATGAGCAGTTCTTC. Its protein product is CASSLPGGNEQFF.

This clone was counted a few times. For the CDR3, the DNA is TGCAGTGCTAGTAATCCACGGTTGGGGCAGACACCCCTCCACTTT. Encoded protein: CSASNPRLGQTPLHF. This sequence joins TRBV20-1 and TRBJ1-6, with a weak D call TRBD1 (5 bases). The V end lost 3 bases, the J end lost 11 bases, and 20 bases lay between the germline ends. Germline CDR1 is DFQATT and CDR2 is SNEGSKA (reference sequence). The CDR3 sequence is 15 residues long.

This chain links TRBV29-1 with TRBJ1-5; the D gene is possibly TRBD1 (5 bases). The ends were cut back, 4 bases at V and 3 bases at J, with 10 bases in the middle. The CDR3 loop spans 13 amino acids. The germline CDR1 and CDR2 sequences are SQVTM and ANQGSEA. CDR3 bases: TGCAGCGTTGGTGCGGGGGTCAATCAGCCCCAGCATTTT. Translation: CSVGAGVNQPQHF.

In DNA form, the CDR3 reads TGTGCCAGCAGCCATACCAAGGGGCCTCACTATGGCTACACCTTC. Translated: CASSHTKGPHYGYTF. The chain employs TRBV6-5 and TRBJ1-2; a possible D gene is TRBD1 (5 bases). The V gene lost 6 bases and the J gene lost 3 bases, with 17 bases spanning the gap. This CDR3 contains 15 residues. Germline CDR1 MNHEY, CDR2 SVGAGI.

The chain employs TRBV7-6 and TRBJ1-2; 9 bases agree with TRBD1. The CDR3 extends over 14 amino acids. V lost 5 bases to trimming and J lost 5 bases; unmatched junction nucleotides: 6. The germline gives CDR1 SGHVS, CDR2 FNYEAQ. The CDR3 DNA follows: TGTGCCAGCAGCCCGACAGGGGGGGGTTATGGCTACACCTTC. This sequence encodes CASSPTGGGYGYTF. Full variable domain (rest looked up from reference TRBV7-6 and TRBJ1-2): GAGVSQSPRYKVTKRGQDVALRCDPISGHVSLYWYRQALGQGPEFLTYFNYEAQQDKSGLPNDRFSAERPEGSISTLTIQRTEQRDSAMYRCASSPTGGGYGYTFGSGTRLTVV.

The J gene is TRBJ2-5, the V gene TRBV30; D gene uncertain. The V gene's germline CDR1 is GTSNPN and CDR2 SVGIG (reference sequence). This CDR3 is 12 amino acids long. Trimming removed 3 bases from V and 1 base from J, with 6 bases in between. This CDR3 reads CAWRQSQETQYF. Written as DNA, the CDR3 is TGTGCCTGGAGACAGAGCCAAGAGACCCAGTACTTC.

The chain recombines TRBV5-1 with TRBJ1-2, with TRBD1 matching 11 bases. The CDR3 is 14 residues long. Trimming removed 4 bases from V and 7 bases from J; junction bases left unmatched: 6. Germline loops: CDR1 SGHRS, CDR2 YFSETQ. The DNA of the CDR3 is TGCGCCAGCAGCCCGGACAGGGGGCATAGTGGCTACACCTTC. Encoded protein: CASSPDRGHSGYTF.

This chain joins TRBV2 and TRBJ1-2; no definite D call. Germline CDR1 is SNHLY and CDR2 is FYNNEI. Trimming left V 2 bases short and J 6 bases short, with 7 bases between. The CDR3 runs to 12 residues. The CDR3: CASSEHSHGYTF. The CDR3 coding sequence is TGTGCCAGCAGTGAACACAGCCATGGCTACACCTTC. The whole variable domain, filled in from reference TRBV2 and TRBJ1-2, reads EPEVTQTPSHQVTQMGQEVILRCVPISNHLYFYWYRQILGQKVEFLVSFYNNEISEKSEIFDDQFSVERPDGSNFTLKIRSTKLEDSAMYFCASSEHSHGYTFGSGTRLTVV.

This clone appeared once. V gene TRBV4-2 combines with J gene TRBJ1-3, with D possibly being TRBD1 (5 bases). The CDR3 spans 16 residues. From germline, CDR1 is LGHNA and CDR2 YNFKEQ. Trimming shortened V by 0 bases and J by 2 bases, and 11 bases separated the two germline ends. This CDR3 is CASSQDIAGTGNTIYF. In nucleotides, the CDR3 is TGTGCCAGCAGCCAAGATATAGCAGGGACTGGAAACACCATATATTTT.

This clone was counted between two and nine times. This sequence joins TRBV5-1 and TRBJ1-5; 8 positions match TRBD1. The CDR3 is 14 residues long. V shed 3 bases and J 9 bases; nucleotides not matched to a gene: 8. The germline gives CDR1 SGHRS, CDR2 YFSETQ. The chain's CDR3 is CASSSGQGDSPQHF. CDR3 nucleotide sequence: TGCGCCAGCAGCTCAGGACAGGGTGATTCGCCCCAGCATTTT.

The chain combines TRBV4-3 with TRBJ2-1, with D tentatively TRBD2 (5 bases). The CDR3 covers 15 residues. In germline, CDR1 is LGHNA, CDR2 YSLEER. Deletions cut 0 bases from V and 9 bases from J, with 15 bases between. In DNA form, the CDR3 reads TGCGCCAGCAGCCAAGAGGGGAGTTCAGTCCGTGAGCAGTTCTTC. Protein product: CASSQEGSSVREQFF.

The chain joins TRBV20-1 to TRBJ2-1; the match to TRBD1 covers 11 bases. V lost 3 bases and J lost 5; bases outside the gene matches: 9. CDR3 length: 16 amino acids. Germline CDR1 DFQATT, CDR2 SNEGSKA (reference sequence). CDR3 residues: CSASSPGQGVHNEQFF. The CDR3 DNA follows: TGCAGTGCTAGTTCACCGGGACAGGGGGTCCACAATGAGCAGTTCTTC.

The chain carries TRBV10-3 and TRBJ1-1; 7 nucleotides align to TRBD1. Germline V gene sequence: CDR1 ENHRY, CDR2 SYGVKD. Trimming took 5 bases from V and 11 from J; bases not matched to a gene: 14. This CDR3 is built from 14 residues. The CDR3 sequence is CAISSGTASSTAFF. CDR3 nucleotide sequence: TGTGCCATCAGTTCCGGGACAGCATCCTCCACGGCTTTCTTT.

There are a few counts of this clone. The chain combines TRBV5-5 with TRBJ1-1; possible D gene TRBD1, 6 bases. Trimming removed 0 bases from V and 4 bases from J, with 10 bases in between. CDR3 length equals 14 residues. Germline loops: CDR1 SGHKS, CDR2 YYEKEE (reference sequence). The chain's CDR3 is CASSLEGGLTEAFF. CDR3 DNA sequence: TGTGCCAGCAGCTTGGAGGGGGGGCTCACTGAAGCTTTCTTT.

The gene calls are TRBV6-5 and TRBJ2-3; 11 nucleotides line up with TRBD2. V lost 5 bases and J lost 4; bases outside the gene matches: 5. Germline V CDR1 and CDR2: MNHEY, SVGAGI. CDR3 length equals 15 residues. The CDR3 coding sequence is TGTGCCAGCAGTCGGACTAGCGGGCTGGCAGATACGCAGTATTTT. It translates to CASSRTSGLADTQYF.

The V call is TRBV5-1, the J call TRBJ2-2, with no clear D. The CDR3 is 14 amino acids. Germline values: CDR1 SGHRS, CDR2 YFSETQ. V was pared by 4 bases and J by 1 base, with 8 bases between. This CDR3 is CASSIYRNTGELFF. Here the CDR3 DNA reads TGCGCCAGCAGCATTTACAGGAACACCGGGGAGCTGTTTTTT.

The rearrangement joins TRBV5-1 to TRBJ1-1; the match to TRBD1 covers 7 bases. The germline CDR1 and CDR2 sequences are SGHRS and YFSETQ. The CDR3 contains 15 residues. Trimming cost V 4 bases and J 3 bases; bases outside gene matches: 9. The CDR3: CASSPRQGVYTEAFF. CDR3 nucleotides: TGCGCCAGCAGCCCACGACAGGGTGTGTACACTGAAGCTTTCTTT.

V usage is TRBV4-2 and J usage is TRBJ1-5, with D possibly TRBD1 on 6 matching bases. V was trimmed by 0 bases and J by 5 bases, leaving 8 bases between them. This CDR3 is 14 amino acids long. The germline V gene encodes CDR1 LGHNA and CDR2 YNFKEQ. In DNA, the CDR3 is TGTGCCAGCAGCCAAGATGAGGGGGATCAGCCCCAGCATTTT. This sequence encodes CASSQDEGDQPQHF.

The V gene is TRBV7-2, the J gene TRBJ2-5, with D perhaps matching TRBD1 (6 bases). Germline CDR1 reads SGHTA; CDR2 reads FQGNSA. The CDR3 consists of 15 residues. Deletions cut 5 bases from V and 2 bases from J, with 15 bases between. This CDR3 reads CASSTSGTPQETQYF. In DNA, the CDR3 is TGTGCCAGCAGCACCTCCGGGACACCACAAGAGACCCAGTACTTC.

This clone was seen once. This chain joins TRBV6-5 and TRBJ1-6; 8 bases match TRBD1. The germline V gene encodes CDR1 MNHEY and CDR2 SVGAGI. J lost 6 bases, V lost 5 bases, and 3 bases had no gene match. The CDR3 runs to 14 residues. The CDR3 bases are TGTGCCAGCAGTAGGGGACAGGCTAATTCACCCCTCCACTTT. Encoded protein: CASSRGQANSPLHF.

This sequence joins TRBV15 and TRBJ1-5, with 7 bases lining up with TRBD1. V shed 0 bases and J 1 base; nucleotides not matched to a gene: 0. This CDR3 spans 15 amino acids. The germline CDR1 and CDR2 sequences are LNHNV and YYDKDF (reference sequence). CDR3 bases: TGTGCCACCAGCAGAGAACAGGGGAGCAATCAGCCCCAGCATTTT. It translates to CATSREQGSNQPQHF.

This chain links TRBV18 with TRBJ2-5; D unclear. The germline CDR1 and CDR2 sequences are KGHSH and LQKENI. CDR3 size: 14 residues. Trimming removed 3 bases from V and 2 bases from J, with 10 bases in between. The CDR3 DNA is TGTGCCAGCTCACCTCCGACAAGACAAGAGACCCAGTACTTC. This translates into CASSPPTRQETQYF.